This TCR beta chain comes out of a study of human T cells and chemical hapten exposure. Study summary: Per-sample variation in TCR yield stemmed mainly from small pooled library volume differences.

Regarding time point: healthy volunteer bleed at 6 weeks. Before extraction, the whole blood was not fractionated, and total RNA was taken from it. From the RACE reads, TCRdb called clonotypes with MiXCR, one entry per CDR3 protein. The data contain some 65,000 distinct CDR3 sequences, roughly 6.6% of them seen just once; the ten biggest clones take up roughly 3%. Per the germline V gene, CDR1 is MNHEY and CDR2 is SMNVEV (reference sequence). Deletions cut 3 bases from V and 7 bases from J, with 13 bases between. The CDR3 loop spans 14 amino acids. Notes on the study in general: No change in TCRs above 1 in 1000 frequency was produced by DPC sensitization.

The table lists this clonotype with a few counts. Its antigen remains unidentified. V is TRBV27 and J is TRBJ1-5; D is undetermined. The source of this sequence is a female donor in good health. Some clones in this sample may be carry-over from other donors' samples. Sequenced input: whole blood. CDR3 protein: CASSFSMSKQPQHF. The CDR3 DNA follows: TGTGCCAGCAGTTTCAGTATGTCTAAACAGCCCCAGCATTTT.